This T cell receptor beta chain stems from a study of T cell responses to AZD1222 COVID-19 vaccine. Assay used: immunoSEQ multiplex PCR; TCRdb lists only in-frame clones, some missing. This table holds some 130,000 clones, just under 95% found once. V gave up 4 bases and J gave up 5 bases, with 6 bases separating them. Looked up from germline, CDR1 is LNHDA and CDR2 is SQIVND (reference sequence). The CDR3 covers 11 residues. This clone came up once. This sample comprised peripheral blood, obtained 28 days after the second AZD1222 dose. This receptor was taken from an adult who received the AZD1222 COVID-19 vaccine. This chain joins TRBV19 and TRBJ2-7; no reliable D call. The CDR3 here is CASSTGDEQYF. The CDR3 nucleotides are TGTGCCAGTAGTACTGGGGACGAGCAGTACTTC.